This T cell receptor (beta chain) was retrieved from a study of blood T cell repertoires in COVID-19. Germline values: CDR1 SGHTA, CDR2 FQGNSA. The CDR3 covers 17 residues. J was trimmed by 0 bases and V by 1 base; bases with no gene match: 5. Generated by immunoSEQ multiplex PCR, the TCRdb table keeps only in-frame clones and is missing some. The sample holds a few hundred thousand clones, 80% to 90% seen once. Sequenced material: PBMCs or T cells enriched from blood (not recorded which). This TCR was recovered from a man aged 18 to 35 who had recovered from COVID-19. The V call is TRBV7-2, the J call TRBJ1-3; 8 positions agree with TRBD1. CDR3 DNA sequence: TGTGCCAGCAGCTTAGTCGGTACAGGGGGCTCTGGAAACACCATATATTTT. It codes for CASSLVGTGGSGNTIYF. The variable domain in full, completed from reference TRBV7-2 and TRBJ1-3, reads GAGVSQSPSNKVTEKGKDVELRCDPISGHTALYWYRQSLGQGLEFLIYFQGNSAPDKSGLPSDRFSAERTGGSVSTLTIQRTQQEDSAVYLCASSLVGTGGSGNTIYFGEGSWLTVV.